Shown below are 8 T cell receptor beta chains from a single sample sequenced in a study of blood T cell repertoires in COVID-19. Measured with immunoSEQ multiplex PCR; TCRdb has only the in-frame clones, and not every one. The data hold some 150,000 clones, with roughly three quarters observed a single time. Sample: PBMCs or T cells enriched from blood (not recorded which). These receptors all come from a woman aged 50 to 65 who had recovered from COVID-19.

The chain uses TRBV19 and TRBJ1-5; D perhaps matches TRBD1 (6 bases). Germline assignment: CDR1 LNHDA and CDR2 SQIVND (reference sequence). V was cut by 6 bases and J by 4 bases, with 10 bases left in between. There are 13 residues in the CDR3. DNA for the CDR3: TGTGCCAGTAGGTCCCAGGGGAATCAGCCCCAGCATTTT. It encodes CASRSQGNQPQHF.

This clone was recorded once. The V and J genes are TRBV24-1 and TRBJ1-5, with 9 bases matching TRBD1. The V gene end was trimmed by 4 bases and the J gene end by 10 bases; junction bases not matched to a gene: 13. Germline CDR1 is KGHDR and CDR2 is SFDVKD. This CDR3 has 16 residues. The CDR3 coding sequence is TGTGCCACCAGTGACCCGACAGGGGGGGGGCATGGACCCCAGCATTTT. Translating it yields CATSDPTGGGHGPQHF.

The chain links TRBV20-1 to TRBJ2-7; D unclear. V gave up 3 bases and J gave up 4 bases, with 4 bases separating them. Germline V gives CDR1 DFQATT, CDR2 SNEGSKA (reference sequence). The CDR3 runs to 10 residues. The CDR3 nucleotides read TGCAGTGCTAGCCCGTACGAGCAGTACTTC. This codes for CSASPYEQYF.

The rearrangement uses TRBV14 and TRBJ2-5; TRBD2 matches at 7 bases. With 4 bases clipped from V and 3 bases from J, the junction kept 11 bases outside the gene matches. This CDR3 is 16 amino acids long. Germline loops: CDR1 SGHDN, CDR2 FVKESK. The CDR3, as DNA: TGTGCCAGCAGCCCCTCAAAGGCGGGACTAAAAGAGACCCAGTACTTC. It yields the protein CASSPSKAGLKETQYF.

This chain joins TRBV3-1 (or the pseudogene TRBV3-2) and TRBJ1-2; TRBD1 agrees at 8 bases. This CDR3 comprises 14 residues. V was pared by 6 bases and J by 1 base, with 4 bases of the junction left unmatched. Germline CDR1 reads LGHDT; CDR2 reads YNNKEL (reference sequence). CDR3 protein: CASSDRGNNYGYTF. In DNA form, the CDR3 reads TGTGCCAGCAGTGACAGGGGCAATAACTATGGCTACACCTTC.

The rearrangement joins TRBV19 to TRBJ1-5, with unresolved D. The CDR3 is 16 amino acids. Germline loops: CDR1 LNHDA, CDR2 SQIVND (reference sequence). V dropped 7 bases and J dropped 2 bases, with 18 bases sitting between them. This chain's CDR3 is CASTHRQAEGNQPQHF. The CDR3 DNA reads TGTGCCAGTACCCACCGGCAGGCAGAAGGCAATCAGCCCCAGCATTTT.

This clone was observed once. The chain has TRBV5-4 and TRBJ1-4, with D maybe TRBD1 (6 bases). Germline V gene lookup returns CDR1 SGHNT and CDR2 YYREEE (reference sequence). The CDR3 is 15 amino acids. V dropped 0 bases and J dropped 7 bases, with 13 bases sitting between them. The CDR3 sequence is CASSLGRAGVEKLFF. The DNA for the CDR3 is TGTGCCAGCAGCTTGGGGAGAGCAGGGGTTGAAAAACTGTTTTTT.

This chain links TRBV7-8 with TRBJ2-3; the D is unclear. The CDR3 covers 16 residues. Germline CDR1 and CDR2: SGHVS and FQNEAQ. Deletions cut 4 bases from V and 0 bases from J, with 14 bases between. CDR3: CASSSSGRTSTDTQYF. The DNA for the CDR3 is TGTGCCAGCAGCTCCTCTGGTCGAACTAGCACAGATACGCAGTATTTT.